Sequencing of this T cell receptor beta chain was carried out in a study of T cells in Graves' hyperthyroidism and ophthalmopathy. Overall study results and limits: Most clonotypes expanded in the thyroid (above 0.001) were also present in blood.

Across 18 months, stable Graves' hyperthyroidism was marked by no progression to ophthalmopathy. Each patient was aged 18 to 65 and had newly diagnosed hyperthyroidism of under 2 months' duration. PBMCs were derived from 10 ml fresh peripheral blood. Trimming cost V 0 bases and J 6 bases; bases outside gene matches: 6. In germline, CDR1 is LGHNA, CDR2 YSLEER. The CDR3 is 15 amino acids. This clonotype was recorded a few times. The antigen remains undetermined. There were TCR beta CDR3 regions amplified from RNA transcripts. The HTBI primer set was used in a first-round RT-PCR of the TCR CDR3. From the multiplex PCR reads, TCRdb called clonotypes with MiXCR, one entry per CDR3 protein. The sample includes hundreds of thousands of distinct CDR3 sequences, 14% of them seen just once.

The clonotype was recovered from a woman younger than 30 with Graves' hyperthyroidism. The rearrangement uses TRBV4-3 and TRBJ1-2, with TRBD1 matching over 8 bases. Sequencing was done on a sample of blood. CDR3 nucleotide sequence: TGCGCCAGCAGCCAAGACTGGGACAGGCTCCATGGCTACACCTTC. Its translation is CASSQDWDRLHGYTF.